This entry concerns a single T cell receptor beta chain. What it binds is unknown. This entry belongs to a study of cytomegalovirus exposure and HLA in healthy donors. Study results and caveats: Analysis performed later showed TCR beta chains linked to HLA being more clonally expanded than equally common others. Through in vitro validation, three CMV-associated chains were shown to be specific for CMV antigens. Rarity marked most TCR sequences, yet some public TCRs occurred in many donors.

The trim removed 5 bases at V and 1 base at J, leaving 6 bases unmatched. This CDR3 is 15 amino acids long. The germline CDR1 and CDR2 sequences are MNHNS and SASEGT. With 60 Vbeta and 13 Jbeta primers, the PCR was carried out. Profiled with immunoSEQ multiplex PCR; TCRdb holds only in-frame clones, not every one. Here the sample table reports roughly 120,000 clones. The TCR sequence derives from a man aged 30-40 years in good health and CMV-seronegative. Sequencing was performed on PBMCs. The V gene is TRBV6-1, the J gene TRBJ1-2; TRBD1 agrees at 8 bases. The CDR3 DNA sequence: TGTGCCAGCAGTCTTGGACAGGGCAATAACTATGGCTACACCTTC. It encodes CASSLGQGNNYGYTF.